These 21 T cell receptor beta chains were sequenced from one sample in a study of blood T cell repertoires in COVID-19. The assay was immunoSEQ multiplex PCR, and TCRdb's table has in-frame clones only and misses some. The sample contains roughly 97,000 clones, about 90% of which appear only once. The sample consisted of peripheral blood. The source of these receptors is a middle-aged man with acute or convalescent COVID-19.

V and J are TRBV6-5 and TRBJ2-7; 8 bases fit TRBD1. Germline V lookup: CDR1 MNHEY, CDR2 SVGAGI. This CDR3 comprises 14 residues. V dropped 6 bases and J dropped 3; count of bases not matched to a gene: 7. The CDR3 DNA reads TGTGCCAGCAGATCCGGACAGGGAAGCTACGAGCAGTACTTC. Translated: CASRSGQGSYEQYF.

This chain uses TRBV5-1 with TRBJ2-7; tentative D call: TRBD1 (6 bases). The CDR3 is made up of 14 amino acids. From germline, CDR1 is SGHRS and CDR2 YFSETQ. Trimming cost V 4 bases and J 6 bases, with 17 bases left between them. CDR3 bases: TGCGCCAGCAGCCCCTGGAATCCAGGGGTCGAGCAGTACTTC. It yields the protein CASSPWNPGVEQYF.

The V and J genes are TRBV25-1 and TRBJ2-2, with 8 nucleotides matching TRBD1. This CDR3 is 16 amino acids long. CDR1 is MGHDK and CDR2 is SYGVNS in the germline V gene. With V trimmed by 6 bases and J by 4 bases, 10 bases remained unmatched. CDR3: CASSYDRGPPTGELFF. The DNA of the CDR3 is TGTGCCAGCAGCTACGACAGGGGTCCTCCCACCGGGGAGCTGTTTTTT.

The rearrangement links TRBV3-1 (or the pseudogene TRBV3-2) to TRBJ2-2; 7 bases match TRBD2. In germline, CDR1 is LGHDT, CDR2 YNNKEL (reference sequence). Trimming at V came to 0 bases and at J to 6 bases, leaving 7 bases not matched to a gene. This CDR3 region has 16 residues. CDR3 in DNA: TGTGCCAGCAGCCAAGAACGACTAGCTGTCGCCGGGGAGCTGTTTTTT. As protein: CASSQERLAVAGELFF.

The chain combines TRBV11-2 with TRBJ2-7; TRBD1 agrees at 7 bases. The CDR3 runs to 14 residues. Germline CDR1 SGHAT, CDR2 FQNNGV. V lost 5 bases to trimming and J lost 4 bases; unmatched junction nucleotides: 8. CDR3 sequence: CASSPETGSYEQYF. The CDR3 DNA sequence: TGTGCCAGCAGCCCCGAGACAGGGAGTTACGAGCAGTACTTC.

The chain couples TRBV10-3 to TRBJ2-2; 10 bases are a match to TRBD1. Trimming at V came to 3 bases and at J to 4 bases, leaving 2 bases not matched to a gene. The CDR3 length is 15 residues. Per the germline V gene, CDR1 is ENHRY and CDR2 is SYGVKD. CDR3 DNA: TGTGCCATCAGTGACCGGACAGGGGGCACCGGGGAGCTGTTTTTT. Amino acids: CAISDRTGGTGELFF.

The CDR3 spells CASSSSTGRDIYEQYF. As DNA, the CDR3 is TGTGCCAGCAGCTCTTCGACAGGTAGGGACATCTACGAGCAGTACTTC. The chain carries TRBV7-9 and TRBJ2-7, with a weak D call TRBD1 (6 bases). V lost 4 bases and J lost 3, with 19 bases in between. The CDR3 has 16 amino acids. Germline V lookup: CDR1 SEHNR, CDR2 FQNEAQ (reference sequence).

J is TRBJ2-1 and V is TRBV29-1; tentatively, D is TRBD1 (5 bases). The CDR3 consists of 14 residues. The germline gives CDR1 SQVTM, CDR2 ANQGSEA. With 0 bases removed from V and 10 bases from J, the gap between germline ends came to 16 bases. The CDR3 region is CSVEDPLKGVEQFF. The CDR3 nucleotides are TGCAGCGTTGAAGATCCCTTGAAAGGGGTCGAGCAGTTCTTC.

V gene TRBV5-1 combines with J gene TRBJ2-3; tentative D call: TRBD2 (6 bases). The CDR3 has 14 residues. Trimming removed 4 bases from V and 1 base from J, with 10 bases in between. Looked up from germline, CDR1 is SGHRS and CDR2 is YFSETQ. Here the CDR3 reads CASSRGLRTDTQYF. CDR3 coding DNA: TGCGCCAGCAGCAGGGGACTCCGCACAGATACGCAGTATTTT.

The V and J genes are TRBV10-1 and TRBJ2-7; TRBD1 is a possible D gene (5 bases). V shed 5 bases and J shed 0 bases, with 8 bases lying between them. The germline CDR1 and CDR2 sequences are WNHNN and SYGVQD (reference sequence). This CDR3 has 13 residues. CDR3 sequence (DNA): TGCGCCAGCAGTCGACAGTTCTCCTACGAGCAGTACTTC. Its translation: CASSRQFSYEQYF.

V and J are TRBV14 and TRBJ2-5; tentatively, D is TRBD1 (5 bases). This CDR3 region has 17 residues. Trimming left V 4 bases short and J 3 bases short, with 21 bases between. The germline gives CDR1 SGHDN, CDR2 FVKESK. The CDR3 loop is CASSPPWGREGEETQYF. CDR3 in DNA: TGTGCCAGCAGCCCCCCTTGGGGCAGGGAAGGAGAAGAGACCCAGTACTTC.

The chain recombines TRBV5-5 with TRBJ1-5; D might be TRBD1 (5 bases). CDR3 size: 13 residues. V was pared by 4 bases and J by 6 bases, with 11 bases between. The germline CDR1 and CDR2 sequences are SGHKS and YYEKEE (reference sequence). The CDR3 bases are TGTGCCAGCAGCGCGGCGGGGGTTCAGCCCCAGCATTTT. Residues: CASSAAGVQPQHF.

The chain recombines TRBV19 with TRBJ2-2, with 7 bases lining up with TRBD1. The germline V gene has CDR1 LNHDA and CDR2 SQIVND (reference sequence). The CDR3 consists of 15 residues. Losses at the gene ends were 7 bases for V and 1 base for J; bases not matched to a gene: 6. Written as DNA, the CDR3 is TGTGCCAGTATTACTCACAGGGGGAACACCGGGGAGCTGTTTTTT. Translated, it gives CASITHRGNTGELFF.

This chain connects TRBV29-1 to TRBJ2-7; 9 nucleotides line up with TRBD2. Looked up from germline, CDR1 is SQVTM and CDR2 is ANQGSEA. CDR3 length: 13 amino acids. V shed 3 bases, J shed 4 bases, and the junction held 4 bases outside the gene matches. The CDR3 loop is CSVELAGPYEQYF. CDR3 sequence (DNA): TGCAGCGTTGAGCTAGCGGGACCTTACGAGCAGTACTTC.

This chain links TRBV7-9 with TRBJ1-4, with D tentatively TRBD1 (5 bases). Trimming took 7 bases from V and 3 from J, leaving 12 bases between them. Germline loops: CDR1 SEHNR, CDR2 FQNEAQ (reference sequence). CDR3 length equals 14 residues. CDR3 bases: TGTGCCAGCACCCGGGGGGACTCTAATGAAAAACTGTTTTTT. This translates into CASTRGDSNEKLFF.

This chain connects TRBV11-2 to TRBJ2-3; D ambiguous. V lost 2 bases and J 2 bases, leaving 14 bases between the germline ends. This CDR3 spans 16 amino acids. Germline V gene lookup returns CDR1 SGHAT and CDR2 FQNNGV. CDR3 region: CASSLRSQRLTDTQYF. CDR3 nucleotides: TGTGCCAGCAGCTTAAGAAGCCAGCGCCTCACAGATACGCAGTATTTT. Drawing the rest from reference TRBV11-2 and TRBJ2-3, the complete variable domain is EAGVAQSPRYKIIEKRQSVAFWCNPISGHATLYWYQQILGQGPKLLIQFQNNGVVDDSQLPKDRFSAERLKGVDSTLKIQPAKLEDSAVYLCASSLRSQRLTDTQYFGPGTRLTVL.

The chain carries TRBV3-1 (or the pseudogene TRBV3-2) and TRBJ2-1, with 10 positions matching TRBD2. The trim removed 0 bases at V and 3 bases at J, leaving 2 bases unmatched. The CDR3 has 16 residues. Germline assignment: CDR1 LGHDT and CDR2 YNNKEL (reference sequence). The CDR3 DNA reads as TGTGCCAGCAGCCAAGAAAGACTAGCGGGCTACAATGAGCAGTTCTTC. Protein: CASSQERLAGYNEQFF.

The chain links TRBV15 to TRBJ2-1; 10 bases agree with TRBD1. This CDR3 has 17 residues. The trim removed 3 bases at V and 5 bases at J, leaving 10 bases unmatched. Germline lookup yields CDR1 LNHNV and CDR2 YYDKDF (reference sequence). The CDR3 DNA is TGTGCCACCAGCAGCGTACCACCGGGACAGGGGCACAATGAGCAGTTCTTC. It yields the protein CATSSVPPGQGHNEQFF.

This rearrangement joins TRBV6-5 to TRBJ2-2; TRBD2 might be the D (5 bases). The V end lost 7 bases, the J end lost 1 base, and 10 bases lay between the germline ends. Germline V CDR1 and CDR2: MNHEY, SVGAGI. The CDR3 spans 14 residues. For the CDR3, the DNA is TGTGCCAGCACCTTGGGAGTGAACACCGGGGAGCTGTTTTTT. It encodes CASTLGVNTGELFF.

The genes are TRBV19 and TRBJ2-1; 11 bases align to TRBD2. Trimming took 4 bases from V and 4 from J; bases not matched to a gene: 9. The CDR3 is 17 residues long. CDR1 LNHDA and CDR2 SQIVND come from the germline V gene (reference sequence). Written as DNA, the CDR3 is TGTGCCAGTAGTAAAAACGTAGCGGGAGGGCCTTACAATGAGCAGTTCTTC. It translates to CASSKNVAGGPYNEQFF.

The count of this clone is one. V gene TRBV5-1 combines with J gene TRBJ2-5, with 8 bases fitting TRBD2. V lost 4 bases and J lost 3; bases outside the gene matches: 2. Per the germline V gene, CDR1 is SGHRS and CDR2 is YFSETQ. The CDR3 covers 13 residues. In DNA form, the CDR3 reads TGCGCCAGCAGCGAACTAGCGGAAGAGACCCAGTACTTC. It specifies CASSELAEETQYF.